The rows below give T cell receptor beta chains drawn from one sample of a study of breast tumors, draining lymph nodes, adjacent tissues. TCRdb called the multiplex PCR reads again in MiXCR, with one record for every CDR3 protein. Of under 300,000 distinct CDR3 sequences detected, 30% to 35% appear once; the ten largest clones hold approximately 3.6%. Sequencing input: axillary lymph node tissue. Receptors originate from a female donor with breast cancer. Some clones in this sample may be carry-over from other donors' samples. Each CDR3 is given with its conserved first and last residue. D genes are given only for firm matches. Clone size is not always given. Where it is, it says once, few, many or a class for expanded clones.

TRBJ2-7 many TRBV10-3 - CAISESSGQGTYEQYF TGTGCCATCAGTGAGTCGAGTGGGCAGGGCACCTACGAGCAGTACTTC
TRBJ1-2 - TRBV6-5 TRBD1 CATWDRGHGYTF TGTGCCACCTGGGACAGGGGGCATGGCTACACCTTC
TRBJ2-1 many TRBV5-1 - CASSSGQWDEQFF TGCGCCAGCAGCAGCGGACAGTGGGATGAGCAGTTCTTC
TRBJ1-6 once TRBV12-3/TRBV12-4 - CASQFGTDSPLHF TGTGCCAGCCAGTTCGGGACCGACTCACCCCTCCACTTT
TRBJ2-6 - TRBV20-1 - CSAGPYGANVLTF TGCAGTGCCGGACCTTATGGGGCCAACGTCCTGACTTTC
TRBJ1-6 - TRBV7-2 - CATYNSPLHF TGTGCCACCTATAATTCACCCCTCCACTTT
TRBJ1-6 few TRBV2 TRBD1 CASSETATGAPNSPLHF TGTGCCAGCAGTGAAACCGCGACAGGGGCTCCTAATTCACCCCTCCACTTT
TRBJ2-1 many TRBV9 TRBD2 CASSVGTSSAYNEQFF TGTGCCAGCAGCGTTGGGACTAGCTCAGCCTACAATGAGCAGTTCTTC
TRBJ2-6 - TRBV7-2 TRBD2 CASSLARTSGANVLTF TGTGCCAGCAGCTTAGCCAGGACTAGCGGGGCCAACGTCCTGACTTTC
TRBJ2-4 few TRBV5-1 TRBD2 CASSPGLAVNLAKNIQYF TGCGCCAGCAGCCCGGGACTAGCGGTTAATCTAGCCAAAAACATTCAGTACTTC
TRBJ1-6 - TRBV14 - CASSKEQGNNSPPHF TGTGCCAGCAGCAAAGAGCAGGGAAATAATTCACCCCCCCACTTT
TRBJ1-1 - TRBV12-3/TRBV12-4 - CASSFAPGRNTEAFF TGTGCCAGCAGTTTTGCTCCGGGACGGAACACTGAAGCTTTCTTT
TRBJ2-7 many TRBV12-3/TRBV12-4 TRBD2 CASSFRTRAYEQYF TGTGCCAGCAGTTTCCGGACTAGAGCCTACGAGCAGTACTTC
TRBJ1-2 few TRBV16 TRBD1 CASSQGGDSRNYGYTF TGTGCCAGCAGCCAAGGGGGGGACAGTCGAAACTATGGCTACACCTTC
TRBJ1-6 - TRBV5-1 - CASSGGRGGNSPLHF TGCGCCAGCAGCGGGGGGCGGGGAGGTAATTCACCCCTCCACTTT
TRBJ2-7 many TRBV5-1 TRBD2 CASSLAWTSGGGYPYEQYF TGCGCCAGCAGCTTGGCCTGGACTAGCGGGGGCGGGTACCCCTACGAGCAGTACTTC
TRBJ1-2 - TRBV28 - CASIGGRNYGYTF TGTGCCAGCATTGGGGGACGGAACTATGGCTACACCTTC
TRBJ2-1 - TRBV6-6 TRBD2 CASSGMREEHNEQFF TGTGCCAGCAGTGGGATGCGGGAGGAACACAATGAGCAGTTCTTC
TRBJ2-7 many TRBV5-1 - CASSFEGSSYEQYF TGCGCCAGCAGCTTCGAGGGGAGCTCCTACGAGCAGTACTTC
TRBJ2-6 once TRBV5-1 - CASSLEEASGANVLTF TGCGCCAGCAGCTTGGAAGAGGCCTCTGGGGCCAACGTCCTGACTTTC
TRBJ2-5 - TRBV5-8 - CASSLGNAYQETQYF TGTGCCAGCAGCTTGGGAAACGCCTACCAAGAGACCCAGTACTTC
TRBJ1-3 many TRBV11-3 - CASSPTLGSGNTIYF TGTGCCAGCAGCCCCACGTTGGGCTCTGGAAACACCATATATTTT
TRBJ2-7 - TRBV20-1 - CSLRAGPPPSEQYF TGCAGCCTAAGAGCGGGCCCACCCCCTTCCGAGCAGTACTTC
TRBJ2-7 many TRBV11-3 - CASSPSRGAKGEQYF TGTGCCAGCAGCCCTTCCCGGGGGGCTAAGGGGGAGCAGTACTTC
TRBJ2-7 - TRBV20-1 TRBD2 CSATQPGLAPEQYF TGCAGTGCTACCCAACCCGGACTAGCCCCCGAGCAGTACTTC
TRBJ2-5 many TRBV5-8 - CASSLGGTTRRVETQYF TGTGCCAGCAGCTTGGGTGGCACAACTAGAAGGGTCGAGACCCAGTACTTC
TRBJ1-5 many TRBV10-3 - CAISTQSNQPQHF TGTGCCATCAGTACCCAGAGCAATCAGCCCCAGCATTTT
TRBJ1-2 many TRBV12-3/TRBV12-4 - CASSLTGINYGYTF TGTGCCAGCAGTTTAACAGGGATTAACTATGGCTACACCTTC
TRBJ2-2 - TRBV6-5 - CASSYHRGSLTGELFF TGTGCCAGCAGTTATCATCGTGGGAGTCTCACCGGGGAGCTGTTTTTT
TRBJ2-7 - TRBV6-5 - CPSSSAYEQYF TGTCCCAGCAGTTCCGCCTACGAGCAGTACTTC
TRBJ2-7 few TRBV6-1 TRBD1 CASSEPGTGAKPGF TGTGCCAGCAGTGAGCCTGGGACAGGTGCCAAGCCCGGGTTC
TRBJ1-6 - TRBV2 - CASSEGAYNSPLHF TGTGCCAGCAGTGAGGGGGCATATAATTCACCCCTCCACTTT
TRBJ2-3 many TRBV5-5 - CASSFGQLYTDTQYF TGTGCCAGCAGCTTCGGACAGCTATACACAGATACGCAGTATTTT
TRBJ1-1 few TRBV19 - CASSKTQNTEAFF TGTGCCAGTAGTAAAACACAGAACACTGAAGCTTTCTTT
TRBJ2-2 many TRBV20-1 - CSARGGGGYTGELFF TGCAGTGCTAGGGGTGGAGGAGGGTACACCGGGGAGCTGTTTTTT
TRBJ2-3 - TRBV6-2/TRBV6-3 - CASSYRPGVTSTDTQYF TGTGCCAGCAGTTACCGGCCAGGAGTAACTAGCACAGATACGCAGTATTTT
TRBJ2-1 - TRBV28 TRBD1 CASSQTQGRREQFF TGTGCCAGCAGTCAAACACAGGGGCGGCGGGAGCAGTTCTTC
TRBJ1-3 once TRBV5-1 - CASSSQGYGYTIYF TGCGCCAGCAGCTCACAGGGCTATGGCTACACCATATATTTT
TRBJ1-6 once TRBV10-3 TRBD1 CATGTGSSPLHF TGTGCCACGGGGACAGGTAGTTCACCCCTCCACTTT
TRBJ2-3 - TRBV2 TRBD2 CASAGGPSTDTQYF TGTGCCAGCGCGGGAGGGCCCTCGACAGATACGCAGTATTTT
TRBJ1-2 - TRBV9 - CASSPGLGQDGYTF TGCGCCAGCAGCCCAGGACTCGGACAAGACGGCTACACCTTC